Below, one T cell receptor beta chain is given with its context. The target of this receptor is not known. Base qualities were left out, and no much larger clone turns up one base away. The immunoSEQ Assay, a bias-controlled multiplex PCR, was used to amplify TCRbeta CDR3 regions from genomic DNA. The source study handled its data this way. Within the assay, amplification of reference gene primers was used to estimate how many nucleated cells each sample contained. Sequence reads were collapsed and filtered to measure the absolute abundance of every unique TCRbeta CDR3 rearrangement. For each sample, productive Simpson clonality was calculated as the square root of Simpson's diversity index across productive rearrangements. Sourced from immuneACCESS, this table was stored by TCRdb with only in-frame sequences that have V and J called. A share of the clones is absent; for the studies checked, an unresolved V gene accounts for under half, and the remainder has no known explanation. Clone size and the V and J calls come from that table; the DNA yielded D and trimming. Across this sample there are about 130,000 clones, with roughly four fifths seen only once. 11% of the sample goes to the ten largest clones.

These data come from a study of blood T cell repertoires in COVID-19 (dated by TCRdb to about 2020). Study-level background: Samples from collaborators originated in the United States, Italy and Spain and spanned both the acute and convalescent phases of COVID-19. The material from the prospective study consisted of cDNA or gDNA derived from T cells, B-cell-depleted T cells, or PBMCs. The dataset comprised deeply sampled blood TCRbeta repertoires from subjects exposed to, actively infected with, or recovered from COVID-19. The repertoires were made available in a free public database intended to serve as a resource for research on the immune response to SARS-CoV-2. Samples came from the ongoing ImmuneRACE study (first 160 participants) plus 1,254 subjects from 6 global collaborators. The sample metadata nearly always contained a de-identified subject ID, COVID-19 status, age in years and sex. Where HLA class I and class II types were available, the types were taken from metadata supplied by the sample provider, not from assay-based typing. Overall study results and their limits: Clinical and demographic metadata were provided uncurated, with the amount varying by source and participant.

The germline V gene (reference sequence) gives CDR1 as GTSNPN and CDR2 as SVGIG. The CDR3 spans 12 residues, from the cysteine through the phenylalanine. This entry keeps only the CDR3 DNA: 36 bases, framed from base 1. V is shortened by 0 bases, J by 9 bases, and the region joining them spans 9 bases. The collaborating institutions used their own protocols to collect whole blood in K2EDTA tubes. Collaborator samples were shipped for TCRbeta analysis as frozen whole blood, isolated PBMCs, or DNA extracted from either sample type. The sequence was obtained from a human donor in a cohort sampled during active COVID-19. The V gene is TRBV30 and the J gene is TRBJ2-1; confidence is insufficient to name the D gene. Sequenced: peripheral blood. This receptor has the CDR3 CAWSVTVGEQFF. In nucleotide form, the sequence is TGTGCCTGGAGTGTCACAGTTGGTGAGCAGTTCTTC.